Listed below are T cell receptor beta chains from one sample, sequenced in a study of cytomegalovirus exposure and HLA in healthy donors. The protocol was immunoSEQ multiplex PCR, while the TCRdb copy is restricted to in-frame clones and leaves out a portion. Here the sample spans about 180,000 clones, 75% to 85% being singletons. The sequencing input was PBMCs. These receptor sequences come from a woman aged 55-69 years in good health and CMV-seropositive. The CDR3 runs from the conserved cysteine through the conserved F or W. Each record gives: D gene, V gene, J gene, CDR3 length, clone size, CDR3 protein, CDR3 DNA. The D gene is left open where the match is weak. Size is omitted from some rows. Given values are once, few, many or a class for expanded clones.

TRBD1,TRBV28,TRBJ1-2,15,-,CASSPGGQGNYGYTF,TGTGCCAGCAGCCCCGGGGGACAGGGGAACTATGGCTACACCTTC
TRBD2,TRBV11-3,TRBJ2-1,17,-,CASSLGDRAGPYNEQFF,TGTGCCAGCAGCTTAGGGGATCGAGCGGGGCCCTACAATGAGCAGTTCTTC
-,TRBV7-2,TRBJ1-1,16,-,CASSPRRGPMNTEAFF,TGTGCCAGCAGCCCCCGGAGAGGGCCGATGAACACTGAAGCTTTCTTT
-,TRBV19,TRBJ2-5,14,-,CASTANSNQETQYF,TGTGCCAGTACCGCCAACTCGAACCAAGAGACCCAGTACTTC
-,TRBV28,TRBJ1-1,13,-,CASSYPSNTEAFF,TGTGCCAGCAGTTATCCCTCGAACACTGAAGCTTTCTTT
TRBD2,TRBV7-7,TRBJ2-3,15,-,CASSLGERDADTQYF,TGTGCTAGCAGTCTGGGGGAGCGGGACGCAGATACGCAGTATTTT
TRBD2,TRBV4-1,TRBJ2-2,18,-,CASSRGPSGRAGTGELFF,TGCGCCAGCAGCCGTGGCCCCAGCGGGAGGGCCGGGACCGGGGAGCTGTTTTTT
-,TRBV2,TRBJ2-1,15,-,CASRVAEGGLNEQFF,TGTGCCAGCAGAGTAGCGGAAGGGGGCCTCAATGAGCAGTTCTTC
-,TRBV28,TRBJ1-5,15,-,CASSYAGVDNQPQHF,TGTGCCAGCAGCTATGCGGGGGTTGACAATCAGCCCCAGCATTTT
TRBD2,TRBV2,TRBJ2-1,16,once,CASSPRPPSGGYEQFF,TGTGCCAGCAGTCCCCGTCCCCCTAGCGGGGGGTATGAGCAGTTCTTC
TRBD1,TRBV2,TRBJ1-6,15,few,CASKKQGPNNSPLHF,TGTGCCAGCAAAAAACAGGGGCCTAATAATTCACCCCTCCACTTT
TRBD2,TRBV2,TRBJ2-2,20,-,CASSSSPGTSGVRSTGELFF,TGTGCCAGCAGTTCCAGCCCCGGGACTAGCGGGGTCCGGAGCACCGGGGAGCTGTTTTTT
TRBD2,TRBV7-9,TRBJ2-5,16,-,CASSLQSGKNTETQYF,TGTGCCAGCAGCCTCCAGAGCGGGAAAAATACAGAGACCCAGTACTTC
TRBD2,TRBV7-3,TRBJ2-1,14,-,CASRRLAGEGEQFF,TGTGCCAGCAGAAGACTAGCGGGAGAGGGTGAGCAGTTCTTC
TRBD2,TRBV30,TRBJ2-1,16,-,CAWSVSGSYAYNEQFF,TGTGCCTGGAGCGTTAGCGGGAGTTACGCCTACAATGAGCAGTTCTTC
-,TRBV2,TRBJ2-7,12,-,CASSEGSYEQYF,TGTGCCAGCAGTGAGGGCAGTTACGAGCAGTACTTC
TRBD1,TRBV7-3,TRBJ1-2,14,-,CASSSDRDDYGYTF,TGTGCCAGCAGCTCCGACAGGGACGACTATGGCTACACCTTC
TRBD1,TRBV5-6,TRBJ2-5,14,-,CASSLFGQGETQYF,TGTGCCAGCAGCTTGTTTGGACAGGGAGAGACCCAGTACTTC
TRBD2,TRBV7-8,TRBJ2-7,15,-,CASSQSGGSSYEQYF,TGTGCCAGCAGTCAAAGCGGGGGGAGCTCCTACGAGCAGTACTTC
-,TRBV5-1,TRBJ2-1,15,few,CASSFSQGAPNEQFF,TGCGCCAGCAGCTTTTCACAGGGTGCTCCCAATGAGCAGTTCTTC
-,TRBV29-1,TRBJ1-4,12,-,CSVEEAGEKLFF,TGCAGCGTTGAAGAAGCAGGTGAAAAACTGTTTTTT
-,TRBV10-3,TRBJ2-5,13,-,CAISVVRQETQYF,TGTGCCATCAGTGTAGTGAGGCAAGAGACCCAGTACTTC
-,TRBV27,TRBJ1-5,14,few,CASSLQGTYQPQHF,TGTGCCAGCAGTTTACAGGGAACGTATCAGCCCCAGCATTTT
-,TRBV9,TRBJ1-5,17,once,CASSVVSPDCLNQPQHF,TGTGCCAGCAGCGTAGTCAGTCCCGACTGCTTGAATCAGCCCCAGCATTTT
TRBD1,TRBV5-1,TRBJ2-7,14,-,CASSLELRGREQYF,TGCGCCAGCAGCTTGGAGCTCAGGGGGCGCGAGCAGTACTTC
-,TRBV7-2,TRBJ2-2,12,-,CASSFGTGELFF,TGTGCCAGCTCGTTCGGCACCGGGGAGCTGTTTTTT
TRBD1,TRBV7-8,TRBJ2-7,16,few,CASSFPGTGGTREQYF,TGTGCCAGCAGCTTCCCCGGGACAGGGGGAACTCGTGAGCAGTACTTC
-,TRBV4-2,TRBJ2-1,17,-,CASSPSGWGGLYNEQFF,TGTGCCAGCAGCCCCTCTGGGTGGGGGGGCCTGTACAATGAGCAGTTCTTC
TRBD1,TRBV27,TRBJ2-3,16,-,CASSLSTGDYTDTQYF,TGTGCCAGCAGTTTATCGACAGGGGATTACACAGATACGCAGTATTTT
TRBD1,TRBV5-6,TRBJ1-4,14,-,CASSRQGAGEKLFF,TGTGCCAGCAGCCGACAGGGGGCGGGGGAAAAACTGTTTTTT
TRBD2,TRBV28,TRBJ2-7,16,-,CASSLPGLAVMYEQYF,TGTGCCAGCAGTTTACCAGGACTAGCGGTGATGTACGAGCAGTACTTC
-,TRBV12-5,TRBJ2-3,15,-,CASGLRPSSTDTQYF,TGTGCTAGTGGCCTACGCCCTTCTAGCACAGATACGCAGTATTTT
-,TRBV30,TRBJ2-5,13,-,CAWSVGDRETQYF,TGTGCCTGGAGTGTTGGAGACCGGGAGACCCAGTACTTC
TRBD2,TRBV6-6,TRBJ2-1,16,few,CASSSSKAGGPNEQFF,TGTGCCAGCAGCTCCTCGAAAGCGGGGGGTCCCAATGAGCAGTTCTTC
-,TRBV15,TRBJ2-2,16,-,CATSRDTGQNTGELFF,TGTGCCACCAGCAGAGATACAGGCCAGAACACCGGGGAGCTGTTTTTT
TRBD1,TRBV2,TRBJ1-1,14,-,CASGQGLMNTEAFF,TGTGCCAGCGGACAGGGACTCATGAACACTGAAGCTTTCTTT
TRBD1,TRBV7-9,TRBJ2-1,15,-,CASSLFDRDEGEQFF,TGTGCCAGCAGCTTATTCGACAGGGATGAAGGTGAGCAGTTCTTC
-,TRBV29-1,TRBJ1-3,15,-,CSVEDRPSSGNTIYF,TGCAGCGTTGAAGATCGCCCCAGCTCTGGAAACACCATATATTTT
TRBD2,TRBV7-9,TRBJ2-2,16,-,CASSLGLAGSVGELFF,TGTGCCAGCAGCTTGGGACTAGCGGGGAGTGTCGGGGAGCTGTTTTTT
-,TRBV27,TRBJ1-4,13,-,CASSVQGYEKLFF,TGTGCCAGCAGTGTACAGGGATATGAAAAACTGTTTTTT
TRBD1,TRBV6-9,TRBJ1-2,15,-,CASSYLPGQVYGYTF,TGTGCCAGCAGTTATCTCCCGGGACAGGTCTATGGCTACACCTTC
TRBD2,TRBV28,TRBJ2-2,13,-,CASSSGGTGELFF,TGTGCCAGCAGCTCGGGGGGGACCGGGGAGCTGTTTTTT
-,TRBV10-3,TRBJ1-1,14,few,CAIRNVAMNTEAFF,TGTGCCATCAGAAACGTAGCAATGAACACTGAAGCTTTCTTT
TRBD2,TRBV4-1,TRBJ2-7,17,-,CASSQPTSGGRSYEQYF,TGCGCCAGCAGCCAACCCACTAGCGGGGGAAGGTCCTACGAGCAGTACTTC
TRBD1,TRBV19,TRBJ1-5,15,few,CASSIGTGGGQPQHF,TGTGCCAGTAGTATCGGAACAGGGGGCGGGCAGCCCCAGCATTTT
TRBD2,TRBV7-3,TRBJ2-1,16,-,CASSLTSGRGNNEQFF,TGTGCCAGCAGCTTAACTAGCGGGAGAGGGAACAATGAGCAGTTCTTC
TRBD1,TRBV5-6,TRBJ1-4,16,-,CASSLVAPTGDEKLFF,TGTGCCAGCAGCTTGGTTGCCCCGACAGGGGACGAAAAACTGTTTTTT
-,TRBV7-2,TRBJ1-1,17,-,CASSYLLQAAMNTEAFF,TGTGCCAGCAGCTACCTTCTACAGGCTGCCATGAACACTGAAGCTTTCTTT
TRBD1,TRBV6-1,TRBJ2-7,15,-,CASSPLRTGVSEQYF,TGTGCCAGCAGTCCTCTCCGGACAGGGGTCTCCGAGCAGTACTTC
-,TRBV6-5,TRBJ2-7,13,-,CASSYAGSYEQYF,TGTGCCAGCAGTTACGCCGGGTCCTACGAGCAGTACTTC